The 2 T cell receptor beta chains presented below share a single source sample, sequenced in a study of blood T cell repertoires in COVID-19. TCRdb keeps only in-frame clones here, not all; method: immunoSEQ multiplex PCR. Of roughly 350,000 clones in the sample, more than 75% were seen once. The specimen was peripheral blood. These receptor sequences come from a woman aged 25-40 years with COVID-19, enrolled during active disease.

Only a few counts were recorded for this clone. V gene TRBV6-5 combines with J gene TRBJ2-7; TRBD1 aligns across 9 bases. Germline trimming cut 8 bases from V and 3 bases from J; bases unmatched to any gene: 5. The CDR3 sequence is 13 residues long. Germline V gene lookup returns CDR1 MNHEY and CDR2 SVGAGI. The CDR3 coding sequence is TGTGCCAGCCGGCGGGACAGGGTCTACGAGCAGTACTTC. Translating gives CASRRDRVYEQYF.

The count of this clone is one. CDR3 loop: CASSLFGRGLGNEQFF. The CDR3 DNA follows: TGTGCCAGCAGCTTATTCGGGAGGGGCCTAGGGAATGAGCAGTTCTTC. V usage is TRBV7-6 and J usage is TRBJ2-1, with 8 bases lining up with TRBD2. V gave up 2 bases and J gave up 7 bases; unmatched junction bases: 10. This CDR3 is built from 16 residues. CDR1 is SGHVS, CDR2 FNYEAQ, per germline.